Listed below are T cell receptor beta chains from one sample, sequenced in a study of blood T cell repertoires in COVID-19. The table came from immunoSEQ multiplex PCR; TCRdb's copy has only in-frame clones and leaves some out. The table records about 350,000 clones, 85% to 90% of them present only once. Sequencing was carried out using PBMCs or T cells enriched from blood (not recorded which). These receptors all stem from a woman aged 30 to 39 who had been exposed to COVID-19. CDR3s include the opening cysteine and the closing phenylalanine or tryptophan. A D gene is named only where the DNA matches it firmly. A row's size may be missing; if present it is once, few, many or a size class.

TRBJ2-1 TRBV11-3 once TRBD1 CASSHHRGTGAFNEQFF TGTGCCAGCAGCCACCACCGGGGGACAGGGGCCTTCAATGAGCAGTTCTTC
TRBJ1-5 TRBV6-5 - - CASSYRGNQPQHF TGTGCCAGCAGTTACAGGGGAAATCAGCCCCAGCATTTT
TRBJ1-1 TRBV7-3 - - CASSLVPDRNTEAFF TGTGCCAGCAGCTTAGTACCCGACAGGAACACTGAAGCTTTCTTT
TRBJ2-5 TRBV5-1 - TRBD1 CASSSLEGTGPEETQYF TGCGCCAGCAGCTCGCTGGAAGGGACAGGGCCCGAAGAGACCCAGTACTTC
TRBJ1-6 TRBV28 - - CASSEEGLGLHF TGTGCCAGCAGTGAGGAGGGCCTCGGCCTCCACTTT
TRBJ1-2 TRBV9 - TRBD1 CASSETGAGYGYTF TGTGCCAGCAGCGAGACAGGGGCTGGCTATGGCTACACCTTC
TRBJ1-5 TRBV19 few TRBD1 CASTLTGRYQPQHF TGTGCCAGTACTTTGACAGGGAGGTACCAGCCCCAGCATTTT
TRBJ1-2 TRBV5-1 - TRBD1 CASSDIRTGDGYTF TGCGCCAGCAGTGACATACGGACAGGGGACGGCTACACCTTC
TRBJ2-1 TRBV6-5 - - CASTGPRGHEQFF TGTGCCAGCACCGGGCCAAGGGGTCATGAGCAGTTCTTC
TRBJ1-1 TRBV7-8 - - CASSLVRGEAFF TGTGCCAGCAGCTTAGTACGGGGAGAAGCTTTCTTT
TRBJ1-2 TRBV7-9 - - CASSPAGGPNYGYTF TGTGCCAGCAGCCCCGCGGGGGGCCCTAACTATGGCTACACCTTC
TRBJ2-1 TRBV7-3 - - CASSPLGRNNEQFF TGTGCCAGCAGCCCCCTTGGGCGAAACAATGAGCAGTTCTTC
TRBJ1-5 TRBV2 - - CASSARPYNQPQHF TGTGCCAGCAGTGCGAGGCCGTACAATCAGCCCCAGCATTTT
TRBJ2-3 TRBV9 - TRBD2 CASSVVAGGRSDTQYF TGTGCCAGCAGCGTAGTGGCCGGCGGGAGATCAGATACGCAGTATTTT
TRBJ2-7 TRBV7-3 - - CASSLSQTYEQYF TGTGCCAGCAGCTTATCCCAGACCTACGAGCAGTACTTC
TRBJ2-7 TRBV30 - TRBD2 CACCGPTSGRVEQYF TGTGCCTGCTGTGGGCCGACTAGCGGGAGGGTCGAGCAGTACTTC
TRBJ2-5 TRBV7-9 - - CASSLVIASETQYF TGTGCCAGCAGCTTAGTGATAGCTTCGGAGACCCAGTACTTC
TRBJ2-3 TRBV30 - - CAWSYRAHTQYF TGTGCCTGGAGTTACAGGGCGCATACGCAGTATTTT
TRBJ2-1 TRBV7-3 - TRBD1 CASTLPGTGFHEQFF TGTGCCAGCACCCTTCCCGGGACAGGGTTCCATGAGCAGTTCTTC
TRBJ2-2 TRBV4-1 - - CASSQDLAHTGELFF TGCGCCAGCAGCCAAGACCTAGCTCACACCGGGGAGCTGTTTTTT
TRBJ2-1 TRBV27 - - CASSLSASSHNEQFF TGTGCCAGCAGTTTATCAGCCTCGTCCCACAATGAGCAGTTCTTC
TRBJ1-1 TRBV7-2 - - CASSGDSRVHTEAFF TGTGCCAGCAGCGGGGATTCCAGGGTCCACACTGAAGCTTTCTTT
TRBJ1-4 TRBV12-5 - - CASGFFTGTTNEKLFF TGTGCTAGTGGTTTCTTTACAGGGACAACTAATGAAAAACTGTTTTTT
TRBJ1-2 TRBV12-3/TRBV12-4 once - CASSFQFDYGYTF TGTGCCAGCAGTTTCCAGTTTGACTATGGCTACACCTTC
TRBJ2-5 TRBV14 - TRBD1 CASSLPTGAGRGSQETQYF TGTGCCAGCAGCCTCCCGACAGGGGCCGGAAGGGGAAGCCAAGAGACCCAGTACTTC
TRBJ2-1 TRBV3-1/TRBV3-2 - TRBD2 CASSGTSGRPGYNEQFF TGTGCCAGCAGCGGGACTAGCGGGAGACCTGGGTACAATGAGCAGTTCTTC
TRBJ1-4 TRBV6-5 once - CASSRRTATNEKLFF TGTGCCAGCAGCCGTAGGACAGCGACTAATGAAAAACTGTTTTTT
TRBJ2-7 TRBV15 - TRBD2 CATSKGLAYEQYF TGTGCCACCAGCAAGGGACTAGCCTACGAGCAGTACTTC